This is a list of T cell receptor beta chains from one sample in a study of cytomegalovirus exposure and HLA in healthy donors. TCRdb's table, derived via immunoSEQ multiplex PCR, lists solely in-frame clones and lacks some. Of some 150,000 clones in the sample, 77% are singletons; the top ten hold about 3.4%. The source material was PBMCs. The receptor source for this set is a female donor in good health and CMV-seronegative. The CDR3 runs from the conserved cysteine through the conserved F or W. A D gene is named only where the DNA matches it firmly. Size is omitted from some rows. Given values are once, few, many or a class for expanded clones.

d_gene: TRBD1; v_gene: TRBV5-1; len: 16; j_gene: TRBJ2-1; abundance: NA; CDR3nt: TGCGCCAGCAGCTTGGCTTTGGGACAGGGGTGGACTGAGCAGTTCTTC; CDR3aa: CASSLALGQGWTEQFF
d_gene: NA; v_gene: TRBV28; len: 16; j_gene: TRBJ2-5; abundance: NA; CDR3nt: TGTGCCAGCAGTCCACCCCTGAGAGCGGTCCAAGAGACCCAGTACTTC; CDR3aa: CASSPPLRAVQETQYF
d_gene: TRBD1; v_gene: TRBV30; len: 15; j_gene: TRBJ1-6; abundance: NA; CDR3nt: TGTGCCTGGGGAGGGGGCCGCACCTATAATTCACCCCTCCACTTT; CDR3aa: CAWGGGRTYNSPLHF
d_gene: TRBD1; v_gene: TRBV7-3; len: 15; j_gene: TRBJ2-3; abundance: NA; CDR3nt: TGTGCCAGCAGGGAGACAGGGGGGGCCACAGATACGCAGTATTTT; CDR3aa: CASRETGGATDTQYF
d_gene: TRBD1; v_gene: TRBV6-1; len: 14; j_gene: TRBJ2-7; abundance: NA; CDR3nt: TGTGCCAGCAGTGCCGACAGGGGGCCTTACGAGCAGTACTTC; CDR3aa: CASSADRGPYEQYF
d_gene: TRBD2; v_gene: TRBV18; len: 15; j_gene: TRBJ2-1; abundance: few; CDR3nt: TGTGCCAGCTCACGGGCGGGAGGATCTTCAGGTGAGCAGTTCTTC; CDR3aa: CASSRAGGSSGEQFF
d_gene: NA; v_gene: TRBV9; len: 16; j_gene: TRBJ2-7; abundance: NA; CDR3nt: TGTGCCAGCAGCGTTAAGCCACAGGAATTCTCCTACGAGCAGTACTTC; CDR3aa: CASSVKPQEFSYEQYF
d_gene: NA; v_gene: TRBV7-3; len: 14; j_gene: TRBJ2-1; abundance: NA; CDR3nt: TGTGCCAGCAGCCCTAACTTACAGGACCATGAGCAGTTCTTC; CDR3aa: CASSPNLQDHEQFF
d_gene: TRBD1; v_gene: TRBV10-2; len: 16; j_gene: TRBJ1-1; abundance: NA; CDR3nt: TGCGCCAGCGTACCGGGACAGGGGGGGTCGAACACTGAAGCTTTCTTT; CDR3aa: CASVPGQGGSNTEAFF
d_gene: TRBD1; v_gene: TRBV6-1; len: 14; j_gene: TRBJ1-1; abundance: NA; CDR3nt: TGTGCCAGCAGTGCGTGGACAGGGGACACTGAAGCTTTCTTT; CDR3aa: CASSAWTGDTEAFF
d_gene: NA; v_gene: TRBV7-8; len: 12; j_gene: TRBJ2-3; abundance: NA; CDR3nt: TGTGCCAGCAGCCCGAGCACAGATACGCAGTATTTT; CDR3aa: CASSPSTDTQYF
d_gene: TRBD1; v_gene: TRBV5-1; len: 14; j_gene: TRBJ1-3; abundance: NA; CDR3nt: TGCGCCAGCAGCCAGGACAGGGCTGGAAACACCATATATTTT; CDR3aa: CASSQDRAGNTIYF
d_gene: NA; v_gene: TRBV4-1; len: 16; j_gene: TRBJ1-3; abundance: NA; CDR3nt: TGCGCCAGCAGCCACCCCGGTGCGTCCTCTGGAAACACCATATATTTT; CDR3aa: CASSHPGASSGNTIYF
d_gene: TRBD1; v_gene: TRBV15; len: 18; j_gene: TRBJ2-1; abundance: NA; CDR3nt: TGTGCCACCAGCAGCTCGACCGAGACAGGGGGCACCTACAATGAGCAGTTCTTC; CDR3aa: CATSSSTETGGTYNEQFF
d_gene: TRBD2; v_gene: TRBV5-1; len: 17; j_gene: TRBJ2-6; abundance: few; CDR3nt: TGCGCCAGCAGCGCGGCTAGCGGGAGCTCTGGGGCCAACGTCCTGACTTTC; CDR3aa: CASSAASGSSGANVLTF
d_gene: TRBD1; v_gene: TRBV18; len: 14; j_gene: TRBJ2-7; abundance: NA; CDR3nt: TGTGCCAGCTCACCTCCCGGGACAGCTAACGAGCAGTACTTC; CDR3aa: CASSPPGTANEQYF
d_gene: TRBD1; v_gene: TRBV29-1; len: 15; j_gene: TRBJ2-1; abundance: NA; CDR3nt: TGCAGCGTTGAAAAGCCGGGACAGAACTACAATGAGCAGTTCTTC; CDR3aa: CSVEKPGQNYNEQFF
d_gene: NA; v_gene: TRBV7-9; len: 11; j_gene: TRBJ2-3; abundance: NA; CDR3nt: TGTGCCAGCACCCCTTCAGATACGCAGTATTTT; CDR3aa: CASTPSDTQYF
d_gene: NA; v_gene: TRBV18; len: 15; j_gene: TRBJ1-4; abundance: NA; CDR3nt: TGTGCCAGCTCACAACAGGGTTCCACTAATGAAAAACTGTTTTTT; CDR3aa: CASSQQGSTNEKLFF
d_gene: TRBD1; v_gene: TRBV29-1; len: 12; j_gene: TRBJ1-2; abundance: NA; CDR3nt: TGCAGCGTCGGAGACAGGGGGGGAGGCTACACCTTC; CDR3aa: CSVGDRGGGYTF
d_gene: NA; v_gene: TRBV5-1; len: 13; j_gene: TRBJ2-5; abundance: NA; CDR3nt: TGCGCCAGCAAGGTGGGGGGCCAAGAGACCCAGTACTTC; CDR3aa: CASKVGGQETQYF
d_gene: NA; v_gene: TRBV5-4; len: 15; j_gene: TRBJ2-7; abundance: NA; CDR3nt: TGTGCCAGCAGCCCGGGACCCAGGGGATCCTACGAGCAGTACTTC; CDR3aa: CASSPGPRGSYEQYF
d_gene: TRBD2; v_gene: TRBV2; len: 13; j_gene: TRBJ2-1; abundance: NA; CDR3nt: TGTGCCAGCAGTTTCGGACTAGCCCGGGAGCAGTTCTTC; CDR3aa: CASSFGLAREQFF
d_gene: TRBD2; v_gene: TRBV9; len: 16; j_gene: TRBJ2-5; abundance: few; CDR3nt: TGTGCCAGCAGCGTACCCCTAGCGGGGGGGCTGGAGACCCAGTACTTC; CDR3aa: CASSVPLAGGLETQYF
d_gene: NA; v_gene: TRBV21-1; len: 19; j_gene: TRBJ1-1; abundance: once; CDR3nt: TGTGCCAGCAGCACAAAGACGCACAGGGGGCAAGTATTGAACACTGAAGCTTTCTTT; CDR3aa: CASSTKTHRGQVLNTEAFF
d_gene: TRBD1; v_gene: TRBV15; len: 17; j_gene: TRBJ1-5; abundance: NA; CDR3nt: TGTGCCACCAGCAGAGATCTTACGGGACAGAAGGAACAGCCCCAGCATTTT; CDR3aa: CATSRDLTGQKEQPQHF
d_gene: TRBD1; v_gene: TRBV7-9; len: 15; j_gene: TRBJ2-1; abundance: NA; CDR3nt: TGTGCCAGCAGCTTAGGCCAGGGGGCCTACAATGAGCAGTTCTTC; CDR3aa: CASSLGQGAYNEQFF
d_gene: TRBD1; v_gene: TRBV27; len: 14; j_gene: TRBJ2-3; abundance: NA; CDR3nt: TGTGCCAGCAGTTTACAGGGGGTCCCAGATACGCAGTATTTT; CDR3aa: CASSLQGVPDTQYF
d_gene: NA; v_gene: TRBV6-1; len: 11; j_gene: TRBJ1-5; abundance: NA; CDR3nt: TGTGCCAGCGGGCGGGGTCAGCCCCAGCATTTT; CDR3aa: CASGRGQPQHF